This T cell receptor (beta chain) is drawn from a study of T cell clonality in common variable immunodeficiency (dated by TCRdb to the mid-2010s). The paper's findings and limits, for the study overall: Compared with healthy controls, CVID subjects showed increased TCRbeta clonality (t-test p = 0.018), a feature most characteristic of about a third of subjects. Fewer deletions and N-nucleotide insertions were reportedly observed in CVID TCRbeta sequences, and highly modified clones with 13 or more V deletions were reportedly absent from CVID TCRbeta sequences. Differences among patients in the CVID cohort limited the correlations between repertoire features and clinical complications. Healthy controls shared more TCRbeta clones with each other than CVID subjects shared among themselves (p < 0.0001). Despite equal DNA input, controls averaged around 87,000 unique sequences per sample versus about 30,000 in CVID samples. The authors noted that sequencing repertoires of T cell subpopulations would be needed to clarify what caused the increased clonality in CVID.

Most of the CVID patients and most of the healthy controls were of Caucasian heritage. Heparinized peripheral whole blood samples of about 4.5 to 8 ml were collected from each donor. Genomic DNA from adults with common variable immune deficiency (CVID) and from healthy adult controls was used to sequence TCRbeta CDR3 repertoires. The control group comprised some 22 healthy adult volunteers, roughly 12 female and about 10 male, aged about 23 to 75 years with a mean age of approximately 30. Diluted blood was subjected to density centrifugation over Hypaque 1077 or Ficoll-Paque for isolation of peripheral blood mononuclear cells. Genomic DNA was obtained from unsorted mononuclear cells using either Qiagen column purification or a centrifugation-based method. CVID samples and control samples contributed equivalent amounts of genomic DNA as sequencing input. For every sample, a 60 bp segment covering the rearranged TCRbeta CDR3 region was amplified and then sequenced. The immunoSEQ assay, a bias-corrected multiplex PCR with high-throughput sequencing, was employed for TCRbeta amplification. As for the original processing: Each unique nucleotide sequence was treated as a clone and annotated with V, D and J genes, copy number and frequency. Sequences were labeled productive if in frame, and non-productive if out of frame or containing stop codons. As previously described, Shannon's entropy was used to calculate clonality. The predicted amino acid sequences of productive clones were used to derive mean CDR3 Kyte-Doolittle hydropathy. Using the R hclust function, scaled V gene usage was clustered hierarchically with Manhattan distance and complete linkage. Sharing of clones by CDR3 amino acid sequence was evaluated through resampling of 12 repertoires per group over 100 rounds. The repertoires were searched for 65 to 85 published EBV-specific TCRbeta sequences and nearly 250 published CMV-specific TCRbeta sequences. A couple of CVID samples yielding fewer than 10,000 sequences were excluded from analysis, leaving approximately 40 CVID repertoires. Held by TCRdb, this immuneACCESS table contains in-frame sequences only and omits some clones. Under half of the omission traces to an unresolved V gene where checked; the cause of the rest is unknown. The V and J calls and clone size are taken from that table; D and trimming were inferred from the DNA. The table puts tens of thousands of clones in this sample, none counted just once. The top ten clones comprise about 2.2% of the sample.

The CDR3 runs 15 residues from the cysteine to the phenylalanine. The DNA shown is the part of the CDR3 that was read: 36 bases, in frame from base 1. The germline V gene provides CDR1 SGHVT and CDR2 SQSDAQ. This clone was counted at least ten times. The antigen this receptor binds is unknown. The read ends 3 residues shy of where the CDR3 ends; the end is completed using the germline J gene. This chain joins TRBV7-4 to TRBJ1-1; matching of 6 bases hints at TRBD1 as the D gene. Sequenced material: peripheral blood mononuclear cells. The clonotype comes from a person aged 18 to 70 in good health. The CDR3 region reads CGDRSLGELDTEAFF. The CDR3 DNA, read in part, is TGTGGAGACAGGTCCCTTGGGGAGTTGGACACTGAA.